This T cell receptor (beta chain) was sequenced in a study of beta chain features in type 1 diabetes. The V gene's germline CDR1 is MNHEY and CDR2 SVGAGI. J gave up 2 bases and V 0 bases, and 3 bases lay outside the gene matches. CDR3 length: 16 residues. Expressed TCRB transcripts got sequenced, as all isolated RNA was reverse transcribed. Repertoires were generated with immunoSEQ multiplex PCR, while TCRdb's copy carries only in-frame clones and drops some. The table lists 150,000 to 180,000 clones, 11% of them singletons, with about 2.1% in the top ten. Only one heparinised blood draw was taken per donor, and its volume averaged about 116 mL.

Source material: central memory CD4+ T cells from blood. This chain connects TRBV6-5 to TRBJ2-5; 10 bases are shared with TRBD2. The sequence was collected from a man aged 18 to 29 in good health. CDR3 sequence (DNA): TGTGCCAGCAGTTACTCAAGCGGGAGGGGTCAAGAGACCCAGTACTTC. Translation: CASSYSSGRGQETQYF.